This is a list of T cell receptor beta chains from one sample in a study of T-cell reconstitution after alpha-beta-depleted transplantation in children. MiXCR, applied by TCRdb to the PCR reads, yields one record per CDR3 protein. The data show about 900,000 distinct CDR3 sequences, with 25% to 30% seen just once and roughly 30% held by the top ten. Sequences were derived from PBMCs, mostly from graft donor cells, sampled 360 days after TCRalphabeta/CD19-depleted stem cell transplant. These receptors all stem from a boy under two years old who had a stem cell transplant for SCID, so the T cells may come from the graft donor. CDR3s include the opening cysteine and the closing phenylalanine or tryptophan.

V: TRBV12-3/TRBV12-4; J: TRBJ2-3; CDR3: CASSPRPQSTDTQYF
V: TRBV24-1; J: TRBJ1-2; CDR3: CATSDPGQGNYGYTF
V: TRBV7-2; J: TRBJ2-5; CDR3: CASSLGPRFAQETQYF
V: TRBV9; J: TRBJ2-7; CDR3: CASSVGAGGGEQYF
V: TRBV9; J: TRBJ2-2; CDR3: CASSAQPGGFRELFF
V: TRBV12-3/TRBV12-4; J: TRBJ2-1; CDR3: CASSPRGLAGALSSYNEQFF
V: TRBV10-3; J: TRBJ2-4; CDR3: CAISGGGLNIQYF
V: TRBV20-1; J: TRBJ2-7; CDR3: CSASSASGGPLRYEQYF
V: TRBV5-1; J: TRBJ2-4; CDR3: CASSIGRGNKNIQYF
V: TRBV7-9; J: TRBJ2-1; CDR3: CASSPGTTSYNEQFF
V: TRBV20-1; J: TRBJ2-7; CDR3: CSARSDFRGRGSEQYF
V: TRBV4-3; J: TRBJ2-6; CDR3: CASSLFTGVLSSGANVLTF
V: TRBV12-3/TRBV12-4; J: TRBJ1-2; CDR3: CASRPLSLTGVYGYTF
V: TRBV20-1; J: TRBJ2-1; CDR3: CSARDLAGGHFTNEQFF
V: TRBV4-1; J: TRBJ2-1; CDR3: CASSRAVGVNEQFF
V: TRBV29-1; J: TRBJ1-3; CDR3: CSARHGQTSGNTIYF
V: TRBV20-1; J: TRBJ2-3; CDR3: CSALLASGGVLGADTQYF
V: TRBV2; J: TRBJ2-3; CDR3: CASRGTTTTDTQYF
V: TRBV6-1; J: TRBJ2-3; CDR3: CASRRTTSLAERTDTQYF